The 14 T cell receptor beta chains given below trace back to one sample, sequenced in a study of T cell changes during pregnancy in multiple sclerosis. Clones were sequenced by immunoSEQ multiplex PCR, and TCRdb holds only the in-frame ones, with some missing. The sample yields about 38,000 clones, approximately 90% seen once. The starting material was CD8+ T cells from peripheral blood mononuclear cells, obtained in the third trimester of pregnancy. These receptors all stem from a female donor with multiple sclerosis, enrolled in a pregnancy study.

The chain joins TRBV4-3 to TRBJ2-1, with 12 bases identical to TRBD2. Trimming at V came to 5 bases and at J to 0 bases, leaving 2 bases not matched to a gene. The germline gives CDR1 LGHNA, CDR2 YSLEER. The CDR3 sequence is 16 residues long. The CDR3 DNA reads TGCGCCAGCAGCTCACTAGCGGGGGGCTCCTACAATGAGCAGTTCTTC. It specifies CASSSLAGGSYNEQFF.

The chain uses TRBV19 and TRBJ2-7, with TRBD1 matching 9 bases. Trimming removed 5 bases from V and 5 bases from J; junction bases left unmatched: 7. CDR1 and CDR2 from the germline V gene are LNHDA and SQIVND (reference sequence). This CDR3 is built from 14 residues. The CDR3 DNA follows: TGTGCCAGTAGTGGGAACAGGGGGCACAACGAGCAGTACTTC. Protein product: CASSGNRGHNEQYF.

The CDR3 nucleotides are TGTGCCAGCAGCCTACCGGGACAGGAGAACACCGGGGAGCTGTTTTTT. It encodes CASSLPGQENTGELFF. This chain uses TRBV7-9 with TRBJ2-2, with 8 bases fitting TRBD1. The junction had 6 bases not matched to a gene; V was cut back by 5 bases and J by 1 base. This CDR3 is built from 16 residues. CDR1 is SEHNR and CDR2 is FQNEAQ in the germline V gene (reference sequence).

V is TRBV7-9 and J is TRBJ2-7, with unresolved D. Trimming cost V 4 bases and J 0 bases, with 19 bases left between them. Germline CDR1 and CDR2: SEHNR and FQNEAQ (reference sequence). This CDR3 has 17 residues. CDR3 protein: CASSYTSRSLSSYEQYF. In nucleotides, the CDR3 is TGTGCCAGCAGCTACACATCCCGGAGTTTATCCTCCTACGAGCAGTACTTC. Full variable domain (rest looked up from reference TRBV7-9 and TRBJ2-7): DTGVSQNPRHKITKRGQNVTFRCDPISEHNRLYWYRQTLGQGPEFLTYFQNEAQLEKSRLLSDRFSAERPKGSFSTLEIQRTEQGDSAMYLCASSYTSRSLSSYEQYFGPGTRLTVT.

This clone was detected only a few times. V usage is TRBV6-1 and J usage is TRBJ1-5; TRBD1 might be the D (5 bases). Germline CDR1 MNHNS, CDR2 SASEGT. V was cut by 7 bases and J by 7 bases, with 20 bases left in between. The CDR3 contains 15 residues. The CDR3 protein is CASNPLGGGQQPQHF. Here the CDR3 DNA reads TGTGCCAGCAATCCTTTGGGGGGAGGGCAGCAGCCCCAGCATTTT.

The gene calls are TRBV5-8 and TRBJ1-4; tentatively, D is TRBD1 (6 bases). Germline V gives CDR1 SGHTS, CDR2 YDEGEE. Trimming removed 4 bases at V and 8 bases at J, with 15 bases between. The CDR3 covers 14 residues. The CDR3 DNA sequence: TGTGCCAGCAGCCGGACAGCTGGGGAAGAAAAACTGTTTTTT. Protein sequence: CASSRTAGEEKLFF. Supplemented by reference TRBV5-8 and TRBJ1-4, the full variable domain reads EAGVTQSPTHLIKTRGQQATLRCSPISGHTSVYWYQQALGLGLQFLLWYDEGEERNRGNFPPRFSGRQFPNYSSELNVNALELEDSALYLCASSRTAGEEKLFFGSGTQLSVL.

The chain employs TRBV4-3 and TRBJ2-7; D is possibly TRBD1 (8 bases). V lost 0 bases and J 3 bases, leaving 18 bases between the germline ends. The CDR3 covers 17 residues. The germline CDR1 and CDR2 sequences are LGHNA and YSLEER. CDR3 nucleotides: TGCGCCAGCAGCCAAGATGTGGAGACAGGGGACTACTACGAGCAGTACTTC. It codes for CASSQDVETGDYYEQYF.

V usage is TRBV9 and J usage is TRBJ2-1; unclear D gene. CDR3 size: 14 residues. The V gene lost 1 base and the J gene lost 4 bases, with 9 bases spanning the gap. The germline gives CDR1 SGDLS, CDR2 YYNGEE. Here the CDR3 reads CASSVSASYNEQFF. The CDR3 DNA reads TGTGCCAGCAGCGTAAGCGCGTCTTACAATGAGCAGTTCTTC. Filled out from reference TRBV9 and TRBJ2-1, the complete variable domain reads DSGVTQTPKHLITATGQRVTLRCSPRSGDLSVYWYQQSLDQGLQFLIQYYNGEERAKGNILERFSAQQFPDLHSELNLSSLELGDSALYFCASSVSASYNEQFFGPGTRLTVL.

This sequence joins TRBV2 and TRBJ2-1; 9 bases fit TRBD1. Germline loops: CDR1 SNHLY, CDR2 FYNNEI. There are 13 residues in the CDR3. Trimming at V came to 7 bases and at J to 5 bases, leaving 3 bases not matched to a gene. DNA for the CDR3: TGTGCCAGCATGGGGACAGGGAACAATGAGCAGTTCTTC. Translation gives CASMGTGNNEQFF.

This clone came up once. V gene TRBV6-5 combines with J gene TRBJ1-3; D gene unclear. The length of the CDR3 is 14 residues. Germline assignment: CDR1 MNHEY and CDR2 SVGAGI. Between the trimmed V and J ends, which lost 0 bases and 3 bases, there was a span of 6 bases. The CDR3 region has the DNA TGTGCCAGCAGTTACTCGAGTCATGGAAACACCATATATTTT. Protein: CASSYSSHGNTIYF.

The chain is built from TRBV4-3 and TRBJ1-1; 7 bases agree with TRBD1. Germline V gives CDR1 LGHNA, CDR2 YSLEER. Germline trimming cut 11 bases from V and 1 base from J; bases unmatched to any gene: 4. The CDR3 consists of 12 residues. The CDR3 here is CAFRGANTEAFF. The CDR3 region has the DNA TGCGCCTTCAGGGGGGCGAACACTGAAGCTTTCTTT.

This chain connects TRBV5-4 to TRBJ2-5; D might be TRBD1 (6 bases). V was clipped by 4 bases and J by 3 bases, with 10 bases between them. This CDR3 comprises 13 residues. The germline V gene encodes CDR1 SGHNT and CDR2 YYREEE (reference sequence). CDR3 protein: CASSPRQEETQYF. The CDR3 bases are TGTGCCAGCAGCCCTCGACAGGAAGAGACCCAGTACTTC. The variable domain in full, completed from reference TRBV5-4 and TRBJ2-5, reads ETGVTQSPTHLIKTRGQQVTLRCSSQSGHNTVSWYQQALGQGPQFIFQYYREEENGRGNFPPRFSGLQFPNYSSELNVNALELDDSALYLCASSPRQEETQYFGPGTRLLVL.

This chain joins TRBV7-3 and TRBJ2-2; D unresolved. CDR1 is SGHTA and CDR2 is FQGTGA in the germline V gene. V shed 4 bases and J shed 1 base, with 13 bases lying between them. The CDR3 contains 16 residues. CDR3 region: CASSSYPYQNTGELFF. The CDR3 DNA reads TGTGCCAGCAGCTCCTACCCGTATCAGAACACCGGGGAGCTGTTTTTT.

This clone came up a few times. The rearrangement joins TRBV7-6 to TRBJ1-1; D is perhaps TRBD1 (5 bases). Trimming removed 8 bases at V and 0 bases at J, with 10 bases between. Germline CDR1 SGHVS, CDR2 FNYEAQ. The CDR3 spans 13 residues. In DNA, the CDR3 is TGTGCCAGCGGCTGGGGCGTGAACACTGAAGCTTTCTTT. Translation: CASGWGVNTEAFF.